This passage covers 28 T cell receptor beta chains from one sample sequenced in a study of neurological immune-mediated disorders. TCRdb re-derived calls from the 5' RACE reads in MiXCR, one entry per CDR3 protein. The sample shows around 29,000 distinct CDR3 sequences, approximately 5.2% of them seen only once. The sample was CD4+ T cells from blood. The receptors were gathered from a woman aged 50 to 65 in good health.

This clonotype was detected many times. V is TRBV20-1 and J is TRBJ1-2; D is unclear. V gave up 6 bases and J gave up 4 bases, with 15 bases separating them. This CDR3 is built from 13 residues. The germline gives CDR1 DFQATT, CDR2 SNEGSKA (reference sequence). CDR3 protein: CSAAPGPSYGYTF. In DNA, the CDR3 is TGCAGTGCGGCCCCCGGCCCATCCTATGGCTACACCTTC.

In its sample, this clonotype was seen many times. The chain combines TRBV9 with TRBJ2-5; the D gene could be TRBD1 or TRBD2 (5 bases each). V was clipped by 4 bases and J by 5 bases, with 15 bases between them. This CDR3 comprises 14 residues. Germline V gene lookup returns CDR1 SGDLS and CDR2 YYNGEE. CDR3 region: CASSIGTLGETQYF. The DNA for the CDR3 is TGTGCCAGCAGCATAGGGACCCTTGGGGAGACCCAGTACTTC. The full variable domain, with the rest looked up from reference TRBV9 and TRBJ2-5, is DSGVTQTPKHLITATGQRVTLRCSPRSGDLSVYWYQQSLDQGLQFLIQYYNGEERAKGNILERFSAQQFPDLHSELNLSSLELGDSALYFCASSIGTLGETQYFGPGTRLLVL.

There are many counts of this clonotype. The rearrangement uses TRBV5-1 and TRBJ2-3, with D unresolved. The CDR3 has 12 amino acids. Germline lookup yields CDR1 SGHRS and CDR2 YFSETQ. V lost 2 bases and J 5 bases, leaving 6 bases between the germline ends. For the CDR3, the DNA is TGCGCCAGCAGCTTAATTCGAGATACGCAGTATTTT. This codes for CASSLIRDTQYF.

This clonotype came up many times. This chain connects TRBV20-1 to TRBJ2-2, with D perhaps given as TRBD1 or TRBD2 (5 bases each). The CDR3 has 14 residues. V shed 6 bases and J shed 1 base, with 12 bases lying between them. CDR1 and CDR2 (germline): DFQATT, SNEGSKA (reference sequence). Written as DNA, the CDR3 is TGCAGTGCCACGGGACCCCAGAACACCGGGGAGCTGTTTTTT. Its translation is CSATGPQNTGELFF.

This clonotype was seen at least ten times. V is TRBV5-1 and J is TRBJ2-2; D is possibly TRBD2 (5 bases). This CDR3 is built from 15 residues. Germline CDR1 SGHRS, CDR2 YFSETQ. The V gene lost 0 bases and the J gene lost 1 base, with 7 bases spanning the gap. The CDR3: CASSLASGNTGELFF. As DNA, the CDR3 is TGCGCCAGCAGCTTGGCAAGCGGGAACACCGGGGAGCTGTTTTTT.

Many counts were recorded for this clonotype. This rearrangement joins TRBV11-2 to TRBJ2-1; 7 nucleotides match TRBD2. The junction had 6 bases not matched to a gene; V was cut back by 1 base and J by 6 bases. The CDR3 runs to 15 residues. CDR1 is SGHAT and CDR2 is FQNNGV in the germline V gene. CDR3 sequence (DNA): TGTGCCAGCAGCTTAGTCGGCGGGAGCGGCAATGAGCAGTTCTTC. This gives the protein CASSLVGGSGNEQFF. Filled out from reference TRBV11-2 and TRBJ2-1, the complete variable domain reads EAGVAQSPRYKIIEKRQSVAFWCNPISGHATLYWYQQILGQGPKLLIQFQNNGVVDDSQLPKDRFSAERLKGVDSTLKIQPAKLEDSAVYLCASSLVGGSGNEQFFGPGTRLTVL.

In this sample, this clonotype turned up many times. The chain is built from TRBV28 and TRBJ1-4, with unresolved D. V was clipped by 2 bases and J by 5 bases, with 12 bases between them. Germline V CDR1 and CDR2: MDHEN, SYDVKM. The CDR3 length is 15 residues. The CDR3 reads CASSLTDGINEKLFF. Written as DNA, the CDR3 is TGTGCCAGCAGTTTAACGGACGGAATCAATGAAAAACTGTTTTTT.

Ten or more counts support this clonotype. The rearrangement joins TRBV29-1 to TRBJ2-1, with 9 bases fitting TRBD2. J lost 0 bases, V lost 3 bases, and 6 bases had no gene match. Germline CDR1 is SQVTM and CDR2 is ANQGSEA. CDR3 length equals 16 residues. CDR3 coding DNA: TGCAGCGTTGATGGCGGACTAGCGTTCTCCTACAATGAGCAGTTCTTC. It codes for CSVDGGLAFSYNEQFF.

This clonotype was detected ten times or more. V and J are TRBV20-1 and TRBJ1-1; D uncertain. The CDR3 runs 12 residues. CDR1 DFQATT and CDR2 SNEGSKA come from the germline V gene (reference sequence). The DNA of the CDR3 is TGCACCCCCGTTCAGCCCCCGTCCAACGCTTTCTTT. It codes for CTPVQPPSNAFF.

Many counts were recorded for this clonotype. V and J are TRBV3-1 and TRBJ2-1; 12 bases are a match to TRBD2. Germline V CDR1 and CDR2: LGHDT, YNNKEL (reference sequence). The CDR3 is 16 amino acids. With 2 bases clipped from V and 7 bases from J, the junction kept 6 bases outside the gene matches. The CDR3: CASSQPSGGASNEQFF. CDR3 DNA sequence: TGTGCCAGCAGCCAACCTAGCGGGGGGGCCTCAAATGAGCAGTTCTTC.

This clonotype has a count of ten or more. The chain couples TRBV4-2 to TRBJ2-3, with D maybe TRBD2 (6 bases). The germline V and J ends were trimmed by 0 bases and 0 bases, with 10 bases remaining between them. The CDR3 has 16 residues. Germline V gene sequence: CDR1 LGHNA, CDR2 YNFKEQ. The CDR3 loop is CASSQDNRGSTDTQYF. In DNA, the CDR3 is TGTGCCAGCAGCCAAGATAACCGGGGGAGCACAGATACGCAGTATTTT.

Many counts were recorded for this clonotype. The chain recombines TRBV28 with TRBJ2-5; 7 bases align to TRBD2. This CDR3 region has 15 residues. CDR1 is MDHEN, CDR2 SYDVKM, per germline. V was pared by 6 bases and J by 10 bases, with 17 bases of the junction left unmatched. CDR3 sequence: CASRGGLLGGGNQYF. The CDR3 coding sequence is TGTGCCAGCAGGGGCGGACTACTTGGGGGAGGGAACCAGTACTTC.

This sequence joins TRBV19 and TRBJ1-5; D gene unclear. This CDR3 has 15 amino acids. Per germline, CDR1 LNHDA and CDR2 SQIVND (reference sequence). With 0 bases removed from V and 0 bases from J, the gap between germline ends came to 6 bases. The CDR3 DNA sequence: TGTGCCAGTAGTATAGATACCTATAGCAATCAGCCCCAGCATTTT. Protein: CASSIDTYSNQPQHF.

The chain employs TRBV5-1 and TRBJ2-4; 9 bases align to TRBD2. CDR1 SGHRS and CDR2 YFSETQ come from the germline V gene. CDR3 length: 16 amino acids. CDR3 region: CSNSVLAGRAKNIQYF. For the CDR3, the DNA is TGCTCCAACAGCGTCCTAGCGGGACGTGCCAAAAACATTCAGTACTTC.

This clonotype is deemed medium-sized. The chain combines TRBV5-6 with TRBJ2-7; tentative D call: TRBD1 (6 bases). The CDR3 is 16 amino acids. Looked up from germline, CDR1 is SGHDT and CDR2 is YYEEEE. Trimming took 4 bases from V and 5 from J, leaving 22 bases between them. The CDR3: CASSLEWGLQRNEQYF. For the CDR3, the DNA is TGTGCCAGCAGCCTAGAATGGGGGCTTCAGCGGAACGAGCAGTACTTC.

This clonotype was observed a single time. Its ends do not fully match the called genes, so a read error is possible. Here the CDR3 reads CASSQVAGMGETKYF. CDR3 sequence (DNA): TGCGCCAGCAGCCAGGTGGCCGGGATGGGAGAGACCAAGTACTTC. The genes are TRBV10-1 and TRBJ2-5; D possibly corresponds to TRBD2 (5 bases). The V gene's germline CDR1 is WNHNN and CDR2 SYGVQD (reference sequence). The CDR3 totals 15 residues.

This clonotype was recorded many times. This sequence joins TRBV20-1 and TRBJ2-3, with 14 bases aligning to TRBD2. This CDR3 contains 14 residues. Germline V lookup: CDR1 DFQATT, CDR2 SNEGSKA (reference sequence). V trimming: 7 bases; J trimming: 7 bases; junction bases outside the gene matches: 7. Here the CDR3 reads CSVLRLAGGNTQYF. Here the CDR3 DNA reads TGCAGTGTCCTTAGACTAGCGGGAGGGAATACGCAGTATTTT.

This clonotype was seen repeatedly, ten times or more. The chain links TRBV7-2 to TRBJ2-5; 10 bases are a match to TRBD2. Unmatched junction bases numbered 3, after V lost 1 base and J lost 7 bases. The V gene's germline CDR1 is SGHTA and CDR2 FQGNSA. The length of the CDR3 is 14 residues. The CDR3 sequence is CASSLEPSGRTQYF. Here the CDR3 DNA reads TGTGCCAGCAGCTTAGAGCCTAGCGGGAGGACCCAGTACTTC.

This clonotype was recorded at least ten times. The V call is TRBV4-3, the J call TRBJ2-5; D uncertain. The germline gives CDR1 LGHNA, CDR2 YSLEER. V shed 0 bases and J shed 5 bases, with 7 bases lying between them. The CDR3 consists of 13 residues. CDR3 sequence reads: CASSQDRRETQYF. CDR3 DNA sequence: TGCGCCAGCAGCCAAGATCGACGGGAGACCCAGTACTTC.

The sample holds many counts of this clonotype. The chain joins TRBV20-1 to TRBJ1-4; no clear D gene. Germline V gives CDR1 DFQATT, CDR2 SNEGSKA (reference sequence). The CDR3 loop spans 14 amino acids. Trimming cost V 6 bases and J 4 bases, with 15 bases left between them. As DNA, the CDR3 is TGCAGTGCCGAATTCGGGGAGCGTAATGAAAAACTGTTTTTT. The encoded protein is CSAEFGERNEKLFF.

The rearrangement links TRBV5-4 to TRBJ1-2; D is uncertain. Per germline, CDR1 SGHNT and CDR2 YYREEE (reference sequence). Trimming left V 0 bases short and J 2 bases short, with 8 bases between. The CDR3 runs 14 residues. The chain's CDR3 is CASSLEFGNYGYTF. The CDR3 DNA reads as TGTGCCAGCAGCTTGGAGTTCGGAAACTATGGCTACACCTTC. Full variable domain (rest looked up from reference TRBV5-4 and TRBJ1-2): ETGVTQSPTHLIKTRGQQVTLRCSSQSGHNTVSWYQQALGQGPQFIFQYYREEENGRGNFPPRFSGLQFPNYSSELNVNALELDDSALYLCASSLEFGNYGYTFGSGTRLTVV.

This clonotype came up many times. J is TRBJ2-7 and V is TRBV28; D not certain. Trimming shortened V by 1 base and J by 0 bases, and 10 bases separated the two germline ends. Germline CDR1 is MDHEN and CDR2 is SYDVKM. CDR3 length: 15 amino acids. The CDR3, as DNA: TGTGCCAGCAGTTTATCCGCGGAGAGCTCCTACGAGCAGTACTTC. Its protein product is CASSLSAESSYEQYF. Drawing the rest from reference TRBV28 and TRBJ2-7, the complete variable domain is DVKVTQSSRYLVKRTGEKVFLECVQDMDHENMFWYRQDPGLGLRLIYFSYDVKMKEKGDIPEGYSVSREKKERFSLILESASTNQTSMYLCASSLSAESSYEQYFGPGTRLTVT.

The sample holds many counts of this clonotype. The CDR3 reads CAIRRMDTGELFF. The CDR3 DNA reads TGTGCCATTCGGAGGATGGACACCGGGGAGCTGTTTTTT. This chain links TRBV10-3 with TRBJ2-2; tentatively, D is TRBD2 (5 bases). V was trimmed by 9 bases and J by 3 bases, leaving 11 bases between them. CDR1 and CDR2 (germline): ENHRY, SYGVKD. CDR3 length equals 13 residues.

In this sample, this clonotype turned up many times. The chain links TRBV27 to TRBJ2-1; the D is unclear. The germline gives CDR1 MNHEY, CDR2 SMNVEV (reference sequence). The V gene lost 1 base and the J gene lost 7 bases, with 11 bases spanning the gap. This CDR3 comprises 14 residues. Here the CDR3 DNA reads TGTGCCAGCAGTTTATATGGCTCCGGGAATGAGCAGTTCTTC. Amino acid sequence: CASSLYGSGNEQFF.

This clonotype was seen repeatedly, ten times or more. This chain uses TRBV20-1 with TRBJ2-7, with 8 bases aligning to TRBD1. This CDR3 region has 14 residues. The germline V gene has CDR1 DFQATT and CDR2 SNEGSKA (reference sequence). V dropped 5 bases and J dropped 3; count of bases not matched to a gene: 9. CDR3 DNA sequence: TGCAGTGCTGAAGTCCCAGGGGGCGTCTACGAGCAGTACTTC. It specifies CSAEVPGGVYEQYF.

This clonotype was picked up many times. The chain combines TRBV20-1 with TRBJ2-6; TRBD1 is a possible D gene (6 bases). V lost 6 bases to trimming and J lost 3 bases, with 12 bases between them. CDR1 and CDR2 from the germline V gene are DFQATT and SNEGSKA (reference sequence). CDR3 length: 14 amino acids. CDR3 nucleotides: TGCAGTGCCAACAGGGTGTTTGGGGCCAACGTCCTGACTTTC. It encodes CSANRVFGANVLTF.

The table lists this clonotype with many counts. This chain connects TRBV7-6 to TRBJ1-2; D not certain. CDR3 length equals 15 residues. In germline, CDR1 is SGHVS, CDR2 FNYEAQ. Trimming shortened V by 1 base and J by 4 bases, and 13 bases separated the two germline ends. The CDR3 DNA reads TGTGCCAGCAGCTTAGTGCCAGCGACCCTCTATGGCTACACCTTC. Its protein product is CASSLVPATLYGYTF.

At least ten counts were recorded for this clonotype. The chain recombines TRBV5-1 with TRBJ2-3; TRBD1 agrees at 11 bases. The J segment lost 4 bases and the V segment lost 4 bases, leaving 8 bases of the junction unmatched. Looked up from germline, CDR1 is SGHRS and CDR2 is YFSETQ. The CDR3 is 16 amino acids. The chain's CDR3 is CASSTGTGGGADTQYF. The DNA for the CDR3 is TGCGCCAGCAGCACTGGGACAGGGGGAGGTGCAGATACGCAGTATTTT.